This TCR beta chain was identified in a study of blood T cell repertoires in COVID-19. As for the study in general: Acute and convalescent COVID-19 samples came from the United States, Italy and Spain. PBMCs, B-cell-depleted T cells, or T cells were the source of the cDNA or gDNA that made up the material.

In the source study's methods: Amplified reference gene primers provided the basis for estimating nucleated cell counts. The method was immunoSEQ multiplex PCR; TCRdb's version includes in-frame clones alone and lacks a portion of them. From that table come the V and J calls and clone size; the DNA was used to work out D and trimming. The profile covers approximately 170,000 clones, with around 80% appearing a single time and roughly 4% taken by the ten largest. The participants were between roughly 18 and 100 years old and came from some 23 US areas. The clonotype originates from a woman aged 50 to 60 in a cohort exposed to, infected with or recovered from COVID-19 (not recorded which). Material for sequencing was PBMCs or T cells enriched from blood (not recorded which).

The CDR3 DNA is TGTGCCAGCAGTTTCGGGACTAGTGAGACAGATACGCAGTATTTT. Translation: CASSFGTSETDTQYF. This chain links TRBV7-9 with TRBJ2-3; 8 nucleotides align to TRBD2. The V and J ends lost 6 bases and 3 bases, in that order; junction bases with no gene match: 8. The CDR3 length is 15 residues. CDR1 and CDR2 (germline): SEHNR, FQNEAQ (reference sequence).